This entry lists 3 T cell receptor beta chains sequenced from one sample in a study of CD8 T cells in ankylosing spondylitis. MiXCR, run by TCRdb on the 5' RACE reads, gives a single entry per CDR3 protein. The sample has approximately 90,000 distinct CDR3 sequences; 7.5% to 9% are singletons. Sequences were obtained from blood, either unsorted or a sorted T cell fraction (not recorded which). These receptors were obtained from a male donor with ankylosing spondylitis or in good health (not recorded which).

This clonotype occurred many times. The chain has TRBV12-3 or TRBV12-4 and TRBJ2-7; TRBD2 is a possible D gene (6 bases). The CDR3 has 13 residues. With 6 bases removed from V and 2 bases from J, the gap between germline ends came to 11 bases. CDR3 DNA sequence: TGTGCCAGCAGCCTTGGGGGGACCTACGAGCAGTACTTC. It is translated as CASSLGGTYEQYF.

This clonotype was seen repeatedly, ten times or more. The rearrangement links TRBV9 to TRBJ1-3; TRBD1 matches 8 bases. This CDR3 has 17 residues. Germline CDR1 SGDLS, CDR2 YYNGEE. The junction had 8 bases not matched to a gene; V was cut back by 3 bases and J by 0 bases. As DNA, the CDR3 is TGTGCCAGCAGCGCAAGGGGGACAGGACTCTCTGGAAACACCATATATTTT. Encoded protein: CASSARGTGLSGNTIYF.

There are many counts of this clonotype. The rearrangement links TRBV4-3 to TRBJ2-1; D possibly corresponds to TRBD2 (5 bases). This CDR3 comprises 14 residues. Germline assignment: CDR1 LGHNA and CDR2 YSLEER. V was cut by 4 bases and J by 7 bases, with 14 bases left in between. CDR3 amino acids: CASSLGPGWNEQFF. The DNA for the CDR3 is TGCGCCAGCAGCCTGGGCCCGGGGTGGAATGAGCAGTTCTTC.